This TCR beta chain was recorded in a study of spatial heterogeneity in lung cancer. Turning to the study itself: In tumor regions, TCR transcript counts tracked strongly with a T cell module score from matched bulk RNA-seq. Study-wide results and caveats: How many expanded intratumoral alpha and beta TCRs were present tracked the tumor mutation count, which was a count of nonsynonymous mutations.

This clonotype was seen many times. Antigen: not known. Time point: sample taken at primary tumor resection. Tumor, nontumor lung or frozen PBMC supplied whole RNA, sequenced without sorting. The V and J ends lost 0 bases and 4 bases, in that order; junction bases with no gene match: 3. The germline gives CDR1 MNHNY, CDR2 SVGAGI (reference sequence). The CDR3 has 16 residues. TCRdb itself ran the 5' RACE reads through MiXCR, one entry per CDR3 protein. The repertoire consists of around 8,000 distinct CDR3 sequences, with about 8% occurring once and the leading ten covering roughly 4.6%. This sequence was found in a male donor with early-stage non-small cell lung cancer. This chain links TRBV6-6 with TRBJ2-2; the match to TRBD2 covers 9 bases. Here the sequenced sample was lung tumor tissue, taken at surgery. CDR3 amino acids: CASSYSGTSLTGELFF. The CDR3 DNA reads as TGTGCCAGCAGTTACTCCGGGACTAGCCTCACCGGGGAGCTGTTTTTT.